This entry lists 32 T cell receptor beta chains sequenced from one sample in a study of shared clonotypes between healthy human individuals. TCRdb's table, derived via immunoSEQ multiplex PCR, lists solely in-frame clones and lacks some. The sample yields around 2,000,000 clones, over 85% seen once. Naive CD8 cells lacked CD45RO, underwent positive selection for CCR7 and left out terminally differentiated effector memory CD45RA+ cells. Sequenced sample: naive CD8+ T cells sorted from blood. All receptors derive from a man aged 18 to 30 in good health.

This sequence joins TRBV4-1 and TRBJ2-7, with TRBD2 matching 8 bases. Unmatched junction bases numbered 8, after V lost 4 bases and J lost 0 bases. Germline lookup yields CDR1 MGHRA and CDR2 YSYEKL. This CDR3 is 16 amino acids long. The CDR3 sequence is CASSPRLAPSSYEQYF. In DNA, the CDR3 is TGCGCCAGCAGCCCCCGACTAGCGCCTAGCTCCTACGAGCAGTACTTC.

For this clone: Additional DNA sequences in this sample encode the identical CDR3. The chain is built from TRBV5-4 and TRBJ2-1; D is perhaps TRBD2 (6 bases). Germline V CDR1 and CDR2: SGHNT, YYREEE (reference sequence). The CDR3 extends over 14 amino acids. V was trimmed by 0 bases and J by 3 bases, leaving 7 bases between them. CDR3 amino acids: CASSLAGSYNEQFF. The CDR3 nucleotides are TGTGCCAGCAGCTTGGCCGGGAGCTACAATGAGCAGTTCTTC.

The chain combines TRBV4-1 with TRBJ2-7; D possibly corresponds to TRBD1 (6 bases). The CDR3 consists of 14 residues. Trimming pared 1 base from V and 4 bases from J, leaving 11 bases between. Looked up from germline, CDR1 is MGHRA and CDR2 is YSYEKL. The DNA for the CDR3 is TGCGCCAGCAGCCAAGTAGGGACACAGTACGAGCAGTACTTC. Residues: CASSQVGTQYEQYF.

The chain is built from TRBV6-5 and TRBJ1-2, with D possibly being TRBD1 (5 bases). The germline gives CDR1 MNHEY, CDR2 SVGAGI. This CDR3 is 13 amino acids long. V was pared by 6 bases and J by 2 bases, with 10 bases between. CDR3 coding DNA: TGTGCCAGCAGCCCGACAGAGAACTATGGCTACACCTTC. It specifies CASSPTENYGYTF.

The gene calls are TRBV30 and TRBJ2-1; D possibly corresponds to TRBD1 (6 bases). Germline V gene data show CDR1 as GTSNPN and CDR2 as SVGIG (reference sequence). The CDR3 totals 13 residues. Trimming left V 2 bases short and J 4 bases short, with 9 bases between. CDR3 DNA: TGTGCCTGGAGTTGGACAGATTACAATGAGCAGTTCTTC. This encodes CAWSWTDYNEQFF.

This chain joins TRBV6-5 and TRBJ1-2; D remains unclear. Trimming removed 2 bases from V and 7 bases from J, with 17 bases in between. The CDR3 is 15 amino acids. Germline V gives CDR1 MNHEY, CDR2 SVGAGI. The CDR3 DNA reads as TGTGCCAGCAGTTACGGCCCCTTGGCTGAGGCTGGCTACACCTTC. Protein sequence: CASSYGPLAEAGYTF.

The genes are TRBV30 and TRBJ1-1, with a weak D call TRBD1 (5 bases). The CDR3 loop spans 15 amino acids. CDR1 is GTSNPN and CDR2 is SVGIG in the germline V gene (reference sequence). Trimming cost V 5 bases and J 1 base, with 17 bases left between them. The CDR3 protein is CAWSPRDGWNTEAFF. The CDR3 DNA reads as TGTGCCTGGTCTCCCCGGGACGGCTGGAACACTGAAGCTTTCTTT.

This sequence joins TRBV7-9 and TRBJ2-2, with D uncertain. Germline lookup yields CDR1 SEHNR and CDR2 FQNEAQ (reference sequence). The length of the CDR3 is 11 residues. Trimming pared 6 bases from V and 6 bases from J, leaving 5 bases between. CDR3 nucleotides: TGTGCCAGCAGGGGGTCCGGGGAGCTGTTTTTT. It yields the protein CASRGSGELFF.

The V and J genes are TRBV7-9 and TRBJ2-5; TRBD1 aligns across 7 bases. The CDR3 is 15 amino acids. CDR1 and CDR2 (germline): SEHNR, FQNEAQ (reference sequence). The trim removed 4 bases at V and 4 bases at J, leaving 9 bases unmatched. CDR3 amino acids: CASSSGGSKLETQYF. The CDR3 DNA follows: TGTGCCAGCAGCTCAGGGGGAAGTAAGTTAGAGACCCAGTACTTC.

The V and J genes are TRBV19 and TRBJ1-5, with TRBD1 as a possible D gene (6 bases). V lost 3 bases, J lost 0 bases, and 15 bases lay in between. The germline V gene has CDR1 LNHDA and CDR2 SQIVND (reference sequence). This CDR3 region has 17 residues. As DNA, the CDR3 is TGTGCCAGTAGTATGGCCGGGGGGCCCTATAGCAATCAGCCCCAGCATTTT. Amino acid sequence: CASSMAGGPYSNQPQHF.

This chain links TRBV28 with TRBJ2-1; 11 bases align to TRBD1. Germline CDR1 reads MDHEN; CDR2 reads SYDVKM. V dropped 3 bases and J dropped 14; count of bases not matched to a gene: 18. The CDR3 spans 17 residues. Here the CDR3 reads CASSLRTGGLVSAVEFF. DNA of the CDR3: TGTGCCAGCAGTTTGCGGACAGGGGGCTTAGTTTCCGCGGTGGAGTTCTTC.

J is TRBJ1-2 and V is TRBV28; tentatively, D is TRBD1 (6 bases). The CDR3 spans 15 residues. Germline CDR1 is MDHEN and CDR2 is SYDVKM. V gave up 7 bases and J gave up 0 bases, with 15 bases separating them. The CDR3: CASTRRDTTNYGYTF. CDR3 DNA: TGTGCCAGCACCCGCCGGGACACCACTAACTATGGCTACACCTTC.

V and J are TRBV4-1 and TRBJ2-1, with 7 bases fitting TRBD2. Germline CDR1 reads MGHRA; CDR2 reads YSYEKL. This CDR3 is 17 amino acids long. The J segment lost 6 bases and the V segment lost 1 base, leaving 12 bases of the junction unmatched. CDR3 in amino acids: CASSQVLAVAPSNEQFF. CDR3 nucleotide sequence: TGCGCCAGCAGCCAAGTTCTAGCGGTCGCGCCTTCCAATGAGCAGTTCTTC.

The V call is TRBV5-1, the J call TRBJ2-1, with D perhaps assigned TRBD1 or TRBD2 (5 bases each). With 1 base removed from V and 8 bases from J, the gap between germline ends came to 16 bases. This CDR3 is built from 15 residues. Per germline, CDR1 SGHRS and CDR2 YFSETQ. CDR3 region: CASSLRGPDGDEQFF. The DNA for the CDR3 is TGCGCCAGCAGCTTGCGGGGCCCAGACGGGGATGAGCAGTTCTTC.

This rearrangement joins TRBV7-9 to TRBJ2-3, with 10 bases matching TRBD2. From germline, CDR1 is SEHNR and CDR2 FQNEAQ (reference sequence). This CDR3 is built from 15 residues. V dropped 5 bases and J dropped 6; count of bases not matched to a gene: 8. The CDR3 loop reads CASSELAGAEDTQYF. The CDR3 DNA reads TGTGCCAGCAGCGAGCTAGCGGGAGCTGAGGATACGCAGTATTTT. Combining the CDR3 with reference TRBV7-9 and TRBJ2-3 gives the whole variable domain DTGVSQNPRHKITKRGQNVTFRCDPISEHNRLYWYRQTLGQGPEFLTYFQNEAQLEKSRLLSDRFSAERPKGSFSTLEIQRTEQGDSAMYLCASSELAGAEDTQYFGPGTRLTVL.

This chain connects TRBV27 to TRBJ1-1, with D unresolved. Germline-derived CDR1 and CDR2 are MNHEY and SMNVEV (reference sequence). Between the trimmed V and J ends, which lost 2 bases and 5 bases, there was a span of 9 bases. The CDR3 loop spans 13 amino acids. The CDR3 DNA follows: TGTGCCAGCAGTTTAGGAAGGGCGACTGAAGCTTTCTTT. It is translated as CASSLGRATEAFF.

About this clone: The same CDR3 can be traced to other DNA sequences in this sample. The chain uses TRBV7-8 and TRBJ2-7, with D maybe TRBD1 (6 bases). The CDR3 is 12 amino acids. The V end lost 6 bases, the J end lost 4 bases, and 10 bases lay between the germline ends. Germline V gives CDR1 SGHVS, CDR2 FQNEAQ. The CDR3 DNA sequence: TGTGCCAGCAGTTTACAGGGTTACGAGCAGTACTTC. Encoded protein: CASSLQGYEQYF.

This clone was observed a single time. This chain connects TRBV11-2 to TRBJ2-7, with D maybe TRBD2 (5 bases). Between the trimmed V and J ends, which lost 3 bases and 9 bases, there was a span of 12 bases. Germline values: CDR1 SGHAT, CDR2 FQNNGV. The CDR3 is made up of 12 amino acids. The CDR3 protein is CASSLVIEGQYF. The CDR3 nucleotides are TGTGCCAGCAGCTTGGTTATAGAGGGGCAGTACTTC.

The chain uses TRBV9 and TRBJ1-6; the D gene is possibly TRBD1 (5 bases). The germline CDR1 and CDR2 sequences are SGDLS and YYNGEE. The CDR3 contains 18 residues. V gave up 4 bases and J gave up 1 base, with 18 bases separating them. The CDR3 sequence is CASSYRRDGDSYNSPLHF. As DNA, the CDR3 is TGTGCCAGCAGCTACCGCAGGGACGGGGATTCCTATAATTCACCCCTCCACTTT.

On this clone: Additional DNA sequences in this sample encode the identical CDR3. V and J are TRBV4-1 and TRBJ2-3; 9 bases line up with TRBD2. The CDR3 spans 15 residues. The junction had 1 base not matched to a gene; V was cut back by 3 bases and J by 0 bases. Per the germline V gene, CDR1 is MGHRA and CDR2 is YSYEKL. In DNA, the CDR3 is TGCGCCAGCAGCCAGACTAGCGGTAGCACAGATACGCAGTATTTT. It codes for CASSQTSGSTDTQYF.

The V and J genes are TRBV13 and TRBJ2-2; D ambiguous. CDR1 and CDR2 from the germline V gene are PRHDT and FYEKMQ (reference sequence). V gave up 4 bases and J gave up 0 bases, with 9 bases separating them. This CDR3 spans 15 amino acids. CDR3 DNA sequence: TGTGCCAGCAGCTCCGTGGGATCGAACACCGGGGAGCTGTTTTTT. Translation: CASSSVGSNTGELFF.

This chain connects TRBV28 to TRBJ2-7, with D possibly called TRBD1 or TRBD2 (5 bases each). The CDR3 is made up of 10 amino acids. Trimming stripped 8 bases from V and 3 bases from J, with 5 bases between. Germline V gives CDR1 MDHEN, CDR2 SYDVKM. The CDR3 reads CASGGYEQYF. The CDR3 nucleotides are TGTGCCAGCGGGGGCTACGAGCAGTACTTC.

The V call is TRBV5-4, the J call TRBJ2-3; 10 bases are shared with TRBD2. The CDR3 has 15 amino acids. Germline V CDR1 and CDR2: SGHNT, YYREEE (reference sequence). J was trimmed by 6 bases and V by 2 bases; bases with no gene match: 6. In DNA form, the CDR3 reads TGTGCCAGCAGCTTTTCAGCGGGGGGGTGGGATACGCAGTATTTT. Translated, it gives CASSFSAGGWDTQYF.

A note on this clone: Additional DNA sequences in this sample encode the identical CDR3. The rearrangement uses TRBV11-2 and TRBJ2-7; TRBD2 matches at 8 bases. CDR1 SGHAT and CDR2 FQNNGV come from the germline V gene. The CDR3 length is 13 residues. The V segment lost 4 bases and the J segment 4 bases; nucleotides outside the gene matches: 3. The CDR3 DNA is TGTGCCAGCAGCTCCGGACTAGCTTACGAGCAGTACTTC. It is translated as CASSSGLAYEQYF.

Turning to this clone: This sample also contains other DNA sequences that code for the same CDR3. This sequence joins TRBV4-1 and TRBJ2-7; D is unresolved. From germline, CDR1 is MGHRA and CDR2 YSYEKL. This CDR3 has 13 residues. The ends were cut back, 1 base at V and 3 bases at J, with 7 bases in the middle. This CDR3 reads CASSQGNSYEQYF. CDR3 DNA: TGCGCCAGCAGCCAAGGTAACAGCTACGAGCAGTACTTC.

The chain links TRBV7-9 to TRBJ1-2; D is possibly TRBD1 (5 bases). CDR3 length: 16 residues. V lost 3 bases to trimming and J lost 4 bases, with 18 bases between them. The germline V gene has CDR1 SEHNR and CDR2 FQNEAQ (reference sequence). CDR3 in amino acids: CASSFAGSREVYGYTF. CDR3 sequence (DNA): TGTGCCAGCAGCTTCGCTGGCTCCAGGGAAGTCTATGGCTACACCTTC.

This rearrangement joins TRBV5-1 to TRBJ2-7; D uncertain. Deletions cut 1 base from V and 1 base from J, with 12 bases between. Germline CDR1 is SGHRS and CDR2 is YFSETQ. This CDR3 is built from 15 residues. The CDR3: CASSLNGLGSYEQYF. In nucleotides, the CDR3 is TGCGCCAGCAGCTTGAACGGGCTGGGGTCCTACGAGCAGTACTTC.

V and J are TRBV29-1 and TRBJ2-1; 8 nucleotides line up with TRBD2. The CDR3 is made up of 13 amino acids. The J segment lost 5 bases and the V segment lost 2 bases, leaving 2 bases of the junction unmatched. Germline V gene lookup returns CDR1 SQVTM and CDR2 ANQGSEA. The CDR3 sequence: CSVEKLADNEQFF. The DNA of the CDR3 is TGCAGCGTTGAAAAACTAGCGGACAATGAGCAGTTCTTC.

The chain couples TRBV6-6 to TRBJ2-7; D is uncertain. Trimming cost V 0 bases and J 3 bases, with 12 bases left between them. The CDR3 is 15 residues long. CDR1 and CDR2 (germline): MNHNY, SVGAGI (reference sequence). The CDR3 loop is CASSYSTFDLYEQYF. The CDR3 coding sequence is TGTGCCAGCAGTTACTCGACATTCGACCTCTACGAGCAGTACTTC.

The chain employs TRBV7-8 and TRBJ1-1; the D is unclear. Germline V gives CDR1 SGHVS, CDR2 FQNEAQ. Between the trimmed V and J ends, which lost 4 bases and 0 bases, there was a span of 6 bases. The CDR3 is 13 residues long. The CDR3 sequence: CASSSPLNTEAFF. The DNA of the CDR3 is TGTGCCAGCAGCTCCCCTTTGAACACTGAAGCTTTCTTT.

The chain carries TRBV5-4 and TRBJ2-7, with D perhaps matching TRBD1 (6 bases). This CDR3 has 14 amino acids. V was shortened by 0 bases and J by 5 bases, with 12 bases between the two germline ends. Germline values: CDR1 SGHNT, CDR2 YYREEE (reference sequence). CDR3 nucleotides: TGTGCCAGCAGCTTGGGACAGGCTTCAGACGAGCAGTACTTC. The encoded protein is CASSLGQASDEQYF.

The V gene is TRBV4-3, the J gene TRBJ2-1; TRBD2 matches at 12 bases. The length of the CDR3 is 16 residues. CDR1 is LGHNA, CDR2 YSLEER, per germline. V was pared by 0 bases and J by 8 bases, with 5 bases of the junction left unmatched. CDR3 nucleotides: TGCGCCAGCAGCCAAGATCCGCCTAGCGGGGGGGATGAGCAGTTCTTC. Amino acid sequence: CASSQDPPSGGDEQFF.